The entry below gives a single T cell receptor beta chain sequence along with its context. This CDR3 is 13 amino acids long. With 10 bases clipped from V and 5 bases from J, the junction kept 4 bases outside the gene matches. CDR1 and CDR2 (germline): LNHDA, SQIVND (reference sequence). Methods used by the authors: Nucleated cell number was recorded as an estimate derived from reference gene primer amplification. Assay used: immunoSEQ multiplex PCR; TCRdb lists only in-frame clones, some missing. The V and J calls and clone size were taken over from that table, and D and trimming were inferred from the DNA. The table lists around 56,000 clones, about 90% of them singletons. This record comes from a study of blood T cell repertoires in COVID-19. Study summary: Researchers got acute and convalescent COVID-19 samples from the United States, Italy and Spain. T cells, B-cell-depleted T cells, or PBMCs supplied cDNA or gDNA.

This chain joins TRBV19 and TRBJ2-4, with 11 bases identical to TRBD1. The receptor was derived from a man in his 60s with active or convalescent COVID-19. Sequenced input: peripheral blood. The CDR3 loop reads CATPGQGENIQYF. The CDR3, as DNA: TGTGCCACCCCGGGACAGGGGGAAAACATTCAGTACTTC.